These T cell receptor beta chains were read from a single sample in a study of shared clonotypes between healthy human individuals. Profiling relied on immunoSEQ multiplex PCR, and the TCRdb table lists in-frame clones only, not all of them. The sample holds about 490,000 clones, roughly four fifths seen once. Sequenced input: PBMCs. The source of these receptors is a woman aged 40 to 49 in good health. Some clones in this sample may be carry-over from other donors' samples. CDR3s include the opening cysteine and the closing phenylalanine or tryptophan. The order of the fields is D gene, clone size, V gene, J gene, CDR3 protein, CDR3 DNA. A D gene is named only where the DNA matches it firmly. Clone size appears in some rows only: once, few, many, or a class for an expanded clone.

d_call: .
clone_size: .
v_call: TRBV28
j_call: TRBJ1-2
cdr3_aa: CAISTGLLTVYGYTF
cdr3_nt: TGTGCCATCTCGACCGGCCTTCTAACTGTTTATGGCTACACCTTC

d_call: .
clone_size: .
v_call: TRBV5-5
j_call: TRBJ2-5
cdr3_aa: CASRQVGQETQYF
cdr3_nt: TGTGCCAGCAGACAGGTCGGTCAAGAGACCCAGTACTTC

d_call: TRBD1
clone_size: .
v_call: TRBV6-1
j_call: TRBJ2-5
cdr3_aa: CASGTVETQYF
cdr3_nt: TGTGCCAGTGGGACAGTAGAGACCCAGTACTTC

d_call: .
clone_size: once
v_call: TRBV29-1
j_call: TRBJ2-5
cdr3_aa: CSVGPARESQYF
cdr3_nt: TGCAGCGTTGGTCCCGCAAGAGAGTCCCAGTACTTC

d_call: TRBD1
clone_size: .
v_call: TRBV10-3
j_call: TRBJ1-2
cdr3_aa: CASSTTGVNYGYTF
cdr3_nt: TGTGCCAGCAGCACCACAGGGGTTAACTATGGCTACACCTTC

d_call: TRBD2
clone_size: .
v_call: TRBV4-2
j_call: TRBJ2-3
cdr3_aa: CASSQDGREALSTDTQYF
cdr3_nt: TGTGCCAGCAGCCAAGATGGGCGGGAGGCCCTGAGCACAGATACGCAGTATTTT

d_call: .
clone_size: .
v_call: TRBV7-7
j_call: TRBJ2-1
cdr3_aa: CASSLGADPYEQFF
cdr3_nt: TGTGCTAGCAGCTTAGGAGCGGACCCCTATGAGCAGTTCTTC

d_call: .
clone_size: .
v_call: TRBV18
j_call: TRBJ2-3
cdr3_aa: CASSPQLGTDTQYF
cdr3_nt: TGTGCCAGCTCACCACAGCTAGGAACAGATACGCAGTATTTT

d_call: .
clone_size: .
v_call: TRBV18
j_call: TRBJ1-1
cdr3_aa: CASSPLRGENTEAFF
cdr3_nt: TGTGCCAGCTCACCCCTACGGGGCGAGAACACTGAAGCTTTCTTT

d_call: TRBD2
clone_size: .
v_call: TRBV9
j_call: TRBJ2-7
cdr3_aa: CASSPRTRFHEQYF
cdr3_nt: TGTGCCAGCAGCCCGAGGACTAGATTCCACGAGCAGTACTTC

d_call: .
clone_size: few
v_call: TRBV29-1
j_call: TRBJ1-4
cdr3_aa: CSIGTGEKLFF
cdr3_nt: TGCAGCATAGGAACGGGGGAAAAACTGTTTTTT

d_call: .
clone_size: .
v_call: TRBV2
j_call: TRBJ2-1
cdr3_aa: CASSEVGGAQEQFF
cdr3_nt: TGTGCCAGCAGTGAAGTGGGGGGCGCCCAAGAGCAGTTCTTC

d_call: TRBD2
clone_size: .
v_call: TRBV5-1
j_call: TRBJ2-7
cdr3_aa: CASSEASGGTYEQYF
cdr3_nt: TGCGCCAGCAGCGAGGCTAGCGGGGGAACATACGAGCAGTACTTC

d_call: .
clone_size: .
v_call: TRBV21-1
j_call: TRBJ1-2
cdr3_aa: CASSKGKGGLYGYTF
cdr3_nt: TGTGCCAGCAGCAAAGGAAAAGGGGGCCTCTATGGCTACACCTTC

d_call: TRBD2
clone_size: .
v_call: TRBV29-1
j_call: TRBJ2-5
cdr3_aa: CSVDQTSGTIKETQYF
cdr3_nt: TGCAGCGTTGATCAGACTAGCGGGACGATTAAAGAGACCCAGTACTTC

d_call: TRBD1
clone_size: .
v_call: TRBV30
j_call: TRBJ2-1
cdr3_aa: CAWSPLGQGHEQFF
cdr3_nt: TGTGCCTGGAGCCCGCTTGGACAGGGCCATGAGCAGTTCTTC

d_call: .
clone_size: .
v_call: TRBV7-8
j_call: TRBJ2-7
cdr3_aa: CAGSFLRYSPYEQYF
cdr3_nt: TGTGCCGGCAGTTTCCTCCGCTACTCACCCTATGAGCAGTACTTC

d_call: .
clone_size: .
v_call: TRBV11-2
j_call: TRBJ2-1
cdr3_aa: CASSFRDLSNEQFF
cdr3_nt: TGTGCCAGCAGCTTCCGGGACTTGAGCAATGAGCAGTTCTTC

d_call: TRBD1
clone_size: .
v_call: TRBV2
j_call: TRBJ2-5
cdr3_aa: CASSSWTGGGETQYF
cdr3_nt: TGTGCCAGCAGCTCTTGGACAGGGGGTGGGGAGACCCAGTACTTC